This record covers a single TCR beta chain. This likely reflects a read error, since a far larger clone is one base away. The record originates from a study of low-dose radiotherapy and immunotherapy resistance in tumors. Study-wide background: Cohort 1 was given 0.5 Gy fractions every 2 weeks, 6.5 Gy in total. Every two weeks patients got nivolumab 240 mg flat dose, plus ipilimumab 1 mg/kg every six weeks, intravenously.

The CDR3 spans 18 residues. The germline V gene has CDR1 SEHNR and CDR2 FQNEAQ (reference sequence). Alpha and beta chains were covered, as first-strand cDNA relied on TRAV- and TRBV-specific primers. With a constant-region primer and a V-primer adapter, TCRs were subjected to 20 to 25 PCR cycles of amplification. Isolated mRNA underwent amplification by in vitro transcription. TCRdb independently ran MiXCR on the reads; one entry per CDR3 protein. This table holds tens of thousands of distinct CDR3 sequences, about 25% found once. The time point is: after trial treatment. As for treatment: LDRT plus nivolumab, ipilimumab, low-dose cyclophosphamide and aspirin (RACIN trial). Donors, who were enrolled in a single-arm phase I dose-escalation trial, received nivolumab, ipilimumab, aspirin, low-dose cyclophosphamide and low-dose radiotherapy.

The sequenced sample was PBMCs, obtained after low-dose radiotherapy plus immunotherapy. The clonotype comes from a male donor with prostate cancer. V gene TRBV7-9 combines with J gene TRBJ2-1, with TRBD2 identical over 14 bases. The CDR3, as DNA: TGTGCCCGCAGCGCGAGACTAGCGGGAGGGCTGTCCTACAATGAGCAGTTCTTC. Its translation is CARSARLAGGLSYNEQFF. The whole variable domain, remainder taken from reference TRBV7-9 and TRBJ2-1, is DTGVSQNPRHKITKRGQNVTFRCDPISEHNRLYWYRQTLGQGPEFLTYFQNEAQLEKSRLLSDRFSAERPKGSFSTLEIQRTEQGDSAMYLCARSARLAGGLSYNEQFFGPGTRLTVL.